The 10 T cell receptor beta chains reported below all come from one sample, sequenced in a study of T cells in narcolepsy. Clones were read by immunoSEQ multiplex PCR, and TCRdb kept only the in-frame ones, dropping some. The table shows around 32,000 clones, with more than 75% occurring only once. The material sequenced was CD45RA- memory CD4+ T cells from PBMCs. The receptors were gathered from a human donor with narcolepsy.

This clone has a handful of counts. The chain employs TRBV7-8 and TRBJ2-6; D possibly corresponds to TRBD2 (6 bases). Per the germline V gene, CDR1 is SGHVS and CDR2 is FQNEAQ. The CDR3 runs to 16 residues. Trimming stripped 5 bases from V and 2 bases from J, with 13 bases between. CDR3 sequence: CASSTNRGTGANVLTF. DNA of the CDR3: TGTGCCAGCAGCACAAATCGCGGGACTGGGGCCAACGTCCTGACTTTC.

This clone was detected only once. The chain uses TRBV28 and TRBJ1-4; weak D call: TRBD1 (6 bases). The CDR3 totals 15 residues. V was pared by 5 bases and J by 5 bases, with 15 bases between. The germline gives CDR1 MDHEN, CDR2 SYDVKM. The CDR3 coding sequence is TGTGCCAGCAGTGCCTCCGGGACACCCAATGAAAAACTGTTTTTT. Translating it yields CASSASGTPNEKLFF.

This clone was detected only a few times. The chain recombines TRBV6-4 with TRBJ1-2, with 9 bases matching TRBD1. Per germline, CDR1 MRHNA and CDR2 SNTAGT. The junction had 13 bases not matched to a gene; V was cut back by 9 bases and J by 8 bases. This CDR3 comprises 14 residues. This chain's CDR3 is CARRTGAFLGGYTF. DNA for the CDR3: TGTGCCAGGCGGACAGGGGCGTTCTTGGGGGGCTACACCTTC.

The sample holds a few counts of this clone. This chain connects TRBV29-1 to TRBJ1-1; no definite D call. The CDR3 has 11 residues. Trimming cost V 8 bases and J 0 bases, with 7 bases left between them. Germline loops: CDR1 SQVTM, CDR2 ANQGSEA. The chain's CDR3 is CSSAVNTEAFF. CDR3 nucleotide sequence: TGCAGCTCGGCCGTGAACACTGAAGCTTTCTTT.

The chain links TRBV5-1 to TRBJ2-5; possible D gene TRBD1, 6 bases. The germline V and J ends were trimmed by 0 bases and 5 bases, with 8 bases remaining between them. This CDR3 comprises 13 residues. Per germline, CDR1 SGHRS and CDR2 YFSETQ. DNA for the CDR3: TGCGCCAGCAGCTTGGAACAGGGTGAGACCCAGTACTTC. It codes for CASSLEQGETQYF.

This chain links TRBV19 with TRBJ2-2; D perhaps matches TRBD2 (6 bases). V was clipped by 6 bases and J by 5 bases, with 10 bases between them. The CDR3 consists of 13 residues. CDR1 and CDR2 (germline): LNHDA, SQIVND (reference sequence). CDR3 bases: TGTGCCAGTAGGATGGCGGGGACCGGGGAGCTGTTTTTT. Protein sequence: CASRMAGTGELFF.

This chain uses TRBV30 with TRBJ2-1; 12 bases are a match to TRBD2. Per the germline V gene, CDR1 is GTSNPN and CDR2 is SVGIG (reference sequence). There are 17 residues in the CDR3. V lost 0 bases and J lost 5; bases outside the gene matches: 8. The CDR3 region has the DNA TGTGCCTGGAGTGTTACCGGGACTAGCGGGCCCGACAATGAGCAGTTCTTC. It codes for CAWSVTGTSGPDNEQFF.

The chain recombines TRBV6-1 with TRBJ2-5; TRBD1 matches 7 bases. J gave up 5 bases and V 7 bases, and 10 bases lay outside the gene matches. The CDR3 contains 14 residues. The germline V gene encodes CDR1 MNHNS and CDR2 SASEGT. The CDR3 sequence is CASTRGSVRETQYF. CDR3 nucleotides: TGTGCCAGCACCAGGGGGTCTGTTCGGGAGACCCAGTACTTC.

This rearrangement joins TRBV5-1 to TRBJ2-1, with 16 bases aligning to TRBD2. CDR1 is SGHRS and CDR2 is YFSETQ in the germline V gene. With 3 bases clipped from V and 7 bases from J, the junction kept 4 bases outside the gene matches. This CDR3 comprises 16 residues. The CDR3, as DNA: TGCGCCAGCAGCTGGGGACTAGCGGGAGGGCATAATGAGCAGTTCTTC. This gives the protein CASSWGLAGGHNEQFF.

The chain carries TRBV5-4 and TRBJ2-3, with 7 bases that match TRBD2. There are 16 residues in the CDR3. The V gene end was trimmed by 0 bases and the J gene end by 2 bases; junction bases not matched to a gene: 6. The germline V gene has CDR1 SGHNT and CDR2 YYREEE (reference sequence). CDR3 in amino acids: CASSLGGRELTDTQYF. The CDR3 DNA follows: TGTGCCAGCAGCTTGGGAGGGCGGGAGCTCACAGATACGCAGTATTTT.